One and the same sample provided the 11 T cell receptor beta chains below, sequenced in a study of blood T cells in healthy people across ages. Primers used in a second PCR of roughly 6 to 12 cycles were a sample-barcoded 5' primer and a J-beta primer mix. TCRdb re-called the 5' RACE reads with MiXCR, one entry per CDR3 protein. The sample yields around 1.5 million distinct CDR3 sequences, approximately 40% seen once. What was sequenced was blood. These receptors came from a woman aged 18-29 years in good health.

The V call is TRBV28, the J call TRBJ1-5; no definite D call. The V gene lost 9 bases and the J gene lost 4 bases, with 16 bases spanning the gap. In germline, CDR1 is MDHEN, CDR2 SYDVKM. The CDR3 runs 14 residues. CDR3 sequence: CASRQGLGNQPQHF. The CDR3 region has the DNA TGTGCCAGTAGACAAGGCCTCGGGAATCAGCCCCAGCATTTT.

This clonotype has a count of ten or more. The chain links TRBV5-1 to TRBJ2-7; no firm D call. The CDR3 totals 11 residues. The V gene's germline CDR1 is SGHRS and CDR2 YFSETQ. Trimming removed 4 bases from V and 2 bases from J, with 4 bases in between. The DNA for the CDR3 is TGCGCCAGCAGCATACCCTACGAGCAGTACTTC. Residues: CASSIPYEQYF.

V is TRBV9 and J is TRBJ1-6; 7 nucleotides line up with TRBD1. Looked up from germline, CDR1 is SGDLS and CDR2 is YYNGEE. V was clipped by 4 bases and J by 10 bases; unmatched bases: 8. The CDR3 totals 14 residues. Here the CDR3 reads CASSRRTGESPLHF. The DNA of the CDR3 is TGTGCCAGCAGCAGACGGACAGGAGAATCACCCCTCCACTTT.

This clonotype was detected a few times. V gene TRBV12-3 or TRBV12-4 combines with J gene TRBJ2-3; TRBD2 aligns across 8 bases. After removal of 3 bases from V and 0 bases from J, the junction contained 5 bases not matched to a gene. This CDR3 spans 16 amino acids. CDR3 DNA sequence: TGTGCCAGCAGTTTCCGGGGGGGGCAAAGCACAGATACGCAGTATTTT. Protein product: CASSFRGGQSTDTQYF.

In this sample, this clonotype turned up a few times. The rearrangement links TRBV20-1 to TRBJ2-5, with no clear D. The CDR3 has 15 amino acids. V gave up 1 base and J gave up 5 bases, with 17 bases separating them. Germline-derived CDR1 and CDR2 are DFQATT and SNEGSKA (reference sequence). The DNA for the CDR3 is TGCAGTGCTAGAGCCGGACCGCGGATGAGGGAGACCCAGTACTTC. Protein product: CSARAGPRMRETQYF.

The chain has TRBV10-3 and TRBJ2-4, with D hard to call. The end of the DNA fits TRBJ2-7 better, so the J call may be wrong. This CDR3 has 14 amino acids. CDR1 is ENHRY, CDR2 SYGVKD, per germline. The CDR3, as DNA: TGTGCCATCAGTGAGGGACCTGGCTGGGACGAGCAGTACTTC. Translation: CAISEGPGWDEQYF.

This clonotype was seen a few times. V and J are TRBV7-9 and TRBJ1-1; TRBD1 is a possible D gene (6 bases). The CDR3 extends over 15 amino acids. The V gene's germline CDR1 is SEHNR and CDR2 FQNEAQ (reference sequence). V was clipped by 7 bases and J by 0 bases, with 15 bases between them. In nucleotides, the CDR3 is TGTGCCAGCATCAATAGGGGGTGGCTGAACACTGAAGCTTTCTTT. Translation: CASINRGWLNTEAFF.

The chain combines TRBV20-1 with TRBJ2-1; 7 bases fit TRBD2. The CDR3 length is 13 residues. Germline lookup yields CDR1 DFQATT and CDR2 SNEGSKA (reference sequence). CDR3 residues: CRVPSGWANEQFF. The CDR3 region has the DNA TGCAGGGTTCCTAGCGGATGGGCCAATGAGCAGTTCTTC.

This clonotype was seen a handful of times. The rearrangement joins TRBV10-3 to TRBJ2-1, with D hard to call. V lost 3 bases and J 6 bases, leaving 6 bases between the germline ends. This CDR3 spans 12 amino acids. The V gene's germline CDR1 is ENHRY and CDR2 SYGVKD. In DNA form, the CDR3 reads TGTGCCATCAGTGAAAACATCAATGAGCAGTTCTTC. It specifies CAISENINEQFF.

The CDR3 DNA sequence: TGTGCCAGCAGCCAACCGACTAGCGGGAATGAGCAGTACTTC. It translates to CASSQPTSGNEQYF. The chain recombines TRBV7-9 with TRBJ2-5; TRBD2 aligns across 11 bases. Germline CDR1 reads SEHNR; CDR2 reads FQNEAQ (reference sequence). V gave up 5 bases and J gave up 11 bases; unmatched junction bases: 10. CDR3 length: 14 residues.

The rearrangement joins TRBV12-3 or TRBV12-4 to TRBJ2-5, with D unclear. Between the trimmed V and J ends, which lost 7 bases and 11 bases, there was a span of 23 bases. The CDR3 spans 14 residues. CDR3: CASILDTNYNEQYF. The CDR3 DNA reads as TGTGCCAGCATCCTTGACACAAACTACAATGAGCAGTACTTC.